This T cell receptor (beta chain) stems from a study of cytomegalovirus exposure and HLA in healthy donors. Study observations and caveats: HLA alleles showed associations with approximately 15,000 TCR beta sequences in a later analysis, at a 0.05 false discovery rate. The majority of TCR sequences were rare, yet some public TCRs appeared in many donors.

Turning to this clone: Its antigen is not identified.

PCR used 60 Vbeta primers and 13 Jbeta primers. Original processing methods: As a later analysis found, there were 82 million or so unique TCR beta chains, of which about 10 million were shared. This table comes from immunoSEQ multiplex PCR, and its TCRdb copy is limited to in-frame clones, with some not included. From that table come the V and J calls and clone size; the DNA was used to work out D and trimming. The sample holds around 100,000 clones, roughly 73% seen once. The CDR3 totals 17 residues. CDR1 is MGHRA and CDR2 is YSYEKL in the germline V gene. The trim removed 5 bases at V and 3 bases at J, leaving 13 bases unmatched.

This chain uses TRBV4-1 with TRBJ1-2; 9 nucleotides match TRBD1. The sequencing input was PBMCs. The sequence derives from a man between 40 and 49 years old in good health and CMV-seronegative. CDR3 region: CASSSRPDRGSYYGYTF. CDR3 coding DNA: TGCGCCAGCAGCTCTCGGCCTGACAGGGGGTCCTACTATGGCTACACCTTC.